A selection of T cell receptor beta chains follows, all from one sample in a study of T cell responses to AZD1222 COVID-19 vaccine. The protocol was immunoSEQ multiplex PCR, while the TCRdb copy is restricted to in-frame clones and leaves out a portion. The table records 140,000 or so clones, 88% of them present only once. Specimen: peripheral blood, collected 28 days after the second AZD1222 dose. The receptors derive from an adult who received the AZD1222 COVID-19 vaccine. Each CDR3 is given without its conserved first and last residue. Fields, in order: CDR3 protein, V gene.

ASMQTLMVAEAF,TRBV19
ASSPGLLNTEAF,TRBV19
ASSGERGEAF,TRBV10-1
ASSLQGDGYT,TRBV28
ASSGDPPRRQF,TRBV6-4
ASSLDRDGPGYT,TRBV11-2
ASSLVGYTDTQY,TRBV5-8
ASILAGDTQY,TRBV2
SATPQETQY,TRBV20-1
ASSLVPGNTEAF,TRBV7-9
ASSDLADMEETQY,TRBV5-1
ASSPTAFSNYGYT,TRBV18
ASRRSSMGYGYT,TRBV6-5
ASSIAGTGDGYT,TRBV19
SAGQGLDTGELF,TRBV29-1
ASSDPFRLAVYNEQF,TRBV11-2
ASSLGVSGNTIY,TRBV5-1
ASSPRDRVDYGYT,TRBV3-1/TRBV3-2
ASAGLAGVQQETQY,TRBV5-1
ASRSGTGAYFHTYEQY,TRBV7-2
ATSRDRQAYGYT,TRBV15
ASSHLQGDQPQH,TRBV18
AWTPERALH,TRBV30
ASSYSRTDTQY,TRBV7-9
ASSKAHYGYT,TRBV21-1
ASSGLAGEETQY,TRBV27
ASSTIQGHYGYT,TRBV9
ASSPPGSRGGASSQQY,TRBV7-9
ASRRNLSNQPQH,TRBV6-5
ASSVDGTTEAF,TRBV9
ASSDQGANEKLF,TRBV7-9
SVDPTGTGELF,TRBV29-1
ASSQDWGSNTGELF,TRBV4-2
ASSVAGTGIEQY,TRBV9
ASQGVGSGNTIY,TRBV28
ASSIEEGTQY,TRBV19
ASSNFLGNEQF,TRBV28
ASIPSPGGYGYT,TRBV28
ASGGRLAGGEQY,TRBV7-2
ASSLGVGDTEAF,TRBV18
ASAGQKNTEAF,TRBV27
ASSLDRTQPQH,TRBV11-2
SVVSGLHSYEQY,TRBV29-1
ASSPLPGNTIY,TRBV14
AWSLAGGPGNGYT,TRBV30
ASTDRTYSNQPQH,TRBV28
ASSFRDTSYEQY,TRBV27
ASSVGAGKSAGELF,TRBV9